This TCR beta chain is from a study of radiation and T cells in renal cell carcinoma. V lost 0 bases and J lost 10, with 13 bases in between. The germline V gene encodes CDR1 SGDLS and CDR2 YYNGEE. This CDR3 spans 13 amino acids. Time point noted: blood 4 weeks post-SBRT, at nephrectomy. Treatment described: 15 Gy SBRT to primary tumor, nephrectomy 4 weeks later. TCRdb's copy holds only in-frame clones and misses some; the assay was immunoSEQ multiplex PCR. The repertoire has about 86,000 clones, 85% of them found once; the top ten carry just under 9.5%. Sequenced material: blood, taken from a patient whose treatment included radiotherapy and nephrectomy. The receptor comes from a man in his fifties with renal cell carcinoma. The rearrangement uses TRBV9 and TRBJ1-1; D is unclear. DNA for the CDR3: TGTGCCAGCAGCGTAGAGACCAATACCGGAGCTTTCTTT. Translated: CASSVETNTGAFF.